These 21 T cell receptor beta chains were all obtained from the same sample, sequenced in a study of Ad26.COV2.S vaccination and SARS-CoV-2 variants. Clones were read by immunoSEQ multiplex PCR, and TCRdb kept only the in-frame ones, dropping some. The data hold about 350,000 clones, with about 91% observed a single time. The specimen comprised peripheral blood, sampled after recovery from COVID-19. Receptors originate from a human donor who had recovered from COVID-19.

Here the CDR3 reads CASSLSDILDVQYF. The CDR3 coding sequence is TGTGCCAGCAGTTTATCGGATATTTTGGATGTGCAGTACTTC. The rearrangement uses TRBV27 and TRBJ2-7; no clear D. The CDR3 runs to 14 residues. V lost 0 bases and J lost 9, with 15 bases in between. CDR1 MNHEY and CDR2 SMNVEV come from the germline V gene (reference sequence).

The chain recombines TRBV10-3 with TRBJ2-2; D is perhaps TRBD2 (5 bases). Germline V gene lookup returns CDR1 ENHRY and CDR2 SYGVKD. CDR3 length: 13 amino acids. Trimming pared 7 bases from V and 6 bases from J, leaving 12 bases between. CDR3 in DNA: TGTGCCATCACGGGGATTGGGGCCGGGGAGCTGTTTTTT. This codes for CAITGIGAGELFF.

The rearrangement uses TRBV4-1 and TRBJ1-5; possible D gene TRBD1, 5 bases. Trimming cost V 0 bases and J 2 bases, with 11 bases left between them. The CDR3 contains 16 residues. The V gene's germline CDR1 is MGHRA and CDR2 YSYEKL. The chain's CDR3 is CASSQDWGNGNQPQHF. CDR3 in DNA: TGCGCCAGCAGCCAAGATTGGGGGAACGGCAATCAGCCCCAGCATTTT.

The V gene is TRBV9, the J gene TRBJ1-4, with 8 bases identical to TRBD1. This CDR3 comprises 15 residues. Losses at the gene ends were 0 bases for V and 8 bases for J; bases not matched to a gene: 6. CDR1 and CDR2 (germline): SGDLS, YYNGEE. DNA of the CDR3: TGTGCCAGCAGCGTAGAGGCAGGGGGCCAGGAAAAACTGTTTTTT. Translating it yields CASSVEAGGQEKLFF.

V gene TRBV7-2 combines with J gene TRBJ2-3; 15 nucleotides line up with TRBD2. Trimming cost V 5 bases and J 5 bases; bases outside gene matches: 8. Germline assignment: CDR1 SGHTA and CDR2 FQGNSA. The CDR3 sequence is 17 residues long. The CDR3 reads CASSPGLAGGPRDTQYF. The CDR3 DNA reads as TGTGCCAGCAGCCCAGGACTAGCGGGGGGGCCGAGAGATACGCAGTATTTT.

The J gene is TRBJ1-1, the V gene TRBV2; 9 bases are shared with TRBD1. CDR3 length equals 15 residues. Germline CDR1 is SNHLY and CDR2 is FYNNEI. J was trimmed by 3 bases and V by 2 bases; bases with no gene match: 4. The CDR3 region has the DNA TGTGCCAGCAGTGAACAGACAGGGGGAGACACTGAAGCTTTCTTT. Translation gives CASSEQTGGDTEAFF.

The chain employs TRBV6-6 and TRBJ1-1; TRBD1 is a possible D gene (5 bases). The V gene's germline CDR1 is MNHNY and CDR2 SVGAGI (reference sequence). There are 13 residues in the CDR3. Deletions cut 5 bases from V and 4 bases from J, with 11 bases between. The chain's CDR3 is CASSTQVSTEAFF. The CDR3 bases are TGTGCCAGCAGTACACAGGTTTCCACTGAAGCTTTCTTT.

This chain joins TRBV4-1 and TRBJ2-1, with 10 bases fitting TRBD2. The CDR3 has 16 amino acids. Per the germline V gene, CDR1 is MGHRA and CDR2 is YSYEKL. V was clipped by 1 base and J by 8 bases; unmatched bases: 8. The CDR3 reads CASSQVPLAGFHEQFF. The CDR3 region has the DNA TGCGCCAGCAGCCAAGTCCCACTAGCGGGGTTTCATGAGCAGTTCTTC.

This clone was seen once. The chain has TRBV29-1 and TRBJ1-1; no reliable D call. The CDR3 is made up of 16 amino acids. V shed 3 bases and J shed 10 bases, with 27 bases lying between them. The germline V gene encodes CDR1 SQVTM and CDR2 ANQGSEA. CDR3 residues: CSVDRPRGGGGLAAFF. For the CDR3, the DNA is TGCAGCGTTGATAGACCCCGGGGTGGAGGTGGTTTGGCAGCTTTCTTT.

The V and J genes are TRBV21-1 and TRBJ2-7; TRBD1, the D gene given by the table, was not confirmed from the DNA. TRBV21-1 is assigned pseudogene status. This CDR3 has 16 amino acids. Here the CDR3 DNA reads TGTGCCAGCAGCGCCGCGGGCAGGAAGCAGGGGTACGAGCAGTACTTC. It codes for CASSAAGRKQGYEQYF.

This clone appeared a single time. The genes are TRBV30 and TRBJ1-2, with unresolved D. The germline gives CDR1 GTSNPN, CDR2 SVGIG (reference sequence). This CDR3 is built from 10 residues. V gave up 1 base and J gave up 5 bases, with 2 bases separating them. The CDR3 is CAWSEYGYTF. For the CDR3, the DNA is TGTGCCTGGAGTGAGTATGGCTACACCTTC.

The chain recombines TRBV7-2 with TRBJ2-3, with TRBD2 identical over 7 bases. This CDR3 spans 12 amino acids. J lost 12 bases, V lost 3 bases, and 6 bases had no gene match. CDR1 SGHTA and CDR2 FQGNSA come from the germline V gene. The CDR3 spells CASSFWGGRQYF. CDR3 nucleotide sequence: TGTGCCAGCAGCTTTTGGGGGGGGAGACAGTATTTT.

The chain combines TRBV6-5 with TRBJ1-2; possible D gene TRBD1, 5 bases. CDR3 size: 14 residues. Germline V gene sequence: CDR1 MNHEY, CDR2 SVGAGI. V gave up 2 bases and J gave up 3 bases, with 10 bases separating them. The CDR3 loop reads CASSYQGGDYGYTF. The CDR3 nucleotides read TGTGCCAGCAGTTACCAGGGAGGGGACTATGGCTACACCTTC.

This chain links TRBV19 with TRBJ2-1, with TRBD2 identical over 8 bases. The ends lost 1 base at V and 0 bases at J; junction bases unmatched: 8. The length of the CDR3 is 18 residues. In germline, CDR1 is LNHDA, CDR2 SQIVND (reference sequence). The CDR3 DNA reads as TGTGCCAGTAGTATAGGTTTTAGCGGGGCGAGCTCCTACAATGAGCAGTTCTTC. The encoded protein is CASSIGFSGASSYNEQFF.

This chain links TRBV5-1 with TRBJ2-1; D is tentatively TRBD1 or TRBD2 (5 bases each). The length of the CDR3 is 15 residues. Germline V gene sequence: CDR1 SGHRS, CDR2 YFSETQ. The V gene lost 0 bases and the J gene lost 9 bases, with 16 bases spanning the gap. CDR3 amino acids: CASSLAAVRESEQFF. The CDR3 bases are TGCGCCAGCAGCTTGGCAGCGGTCAGGGAAAGTGAGCAGTTCTTC.

CDR3 nucleotides: TGTGCCAGCAGTTGGGGTTACGAGCAGTACTTC. It translates to CASSWGYEQYF. The V call is TRBV6-2 or TRBV6-3, the J call TRBJ2-7; D remains ambiguous. The germline V and J ends were trimmed by 4 bases and 4 bases, with 5 bases remaining between them. The CDR3 is 11 amino acids. Germline V gives CDR1 MNHEY, CDR2 SVGEGT.

The rearrangement uses TRBV4-3 and TRBJ2-2; D not certain. Germline loops: CDR1 LGHNA, CDR2 YSLEER. With 2 bases removed from V and 8 bases from J, the gap between germline ends came to 9 bases. The CDR3 sequence is 13 residues long. The CDR3 loop is CASSQTAPGELFF. The CDR3 DNA follows: TGCGCCAGCAGCCAAACAGCCCCTGGGGAGCTGTTTTTT.

The rearrangement links TRBV5-1 to TRBJ2-6; D possibly corresponds to TRBD2 (6 bases). CDR1 and CDR2 from the germline V gene are SGHRS and YFSETQ. The CDR3 length is 13 residues. With 0 bases removed from V and 17 bases from J, the gap between germline ends came to 15 bases. This CDR3 is CASSLGTGTPMTF. As DNA, the CDR3 is TGCGCCAGCAGCTTGGGAACCGGGACTCCTATGACTTTC.

This clone appeared a single time. The CDR3 spells CASSNQLAGYEQYF. For the CDR3, the DNA is TGTGCCAGTAGTAATCAACTAGCTGGCTACGAGCAGTACTTC. This chain links TRBV19 with TRBJ2-7; a possible D gene is TRBD2 (6 bases). Trimming left V 4 bases short and J 3 bases short, with 13 bases between. The CDR3 is made up of 14 amino acids. CDR1 and CDR2 from the germline V gene are LNHDA and SQIVND (reference sequence).

The table lists this clone with a few counts. The chain combines TRBV13 with TRBJ1-5; D ambiguous. This CDR3 has 14 amino acids. CDR1 and CDR2 (germline): PRHDT, FYEKMQ (reference sequence). Trimming removed 3 bases from V and 4 bases from J, with 10 bases in between. The CDR3 nucleotides are TGTGCCAGCAGCTTTTCAGGATTTAATCAGCCCCAGCATTTT. This codes for CASSFSGFNQPQHF.

The chain employs TRBV5-4 and TRBJ2-1; tentative D call: TRBD2 (6 bases). Germline-derived CDR1 and CDR2 are SGHNT and YYREEE (reference sequence). V shed 0 bases and J shed 13 bases, with 11 bases lying between them. The CDR3 spans 12 residues. The CDR3 coding sequence is TGTGCCAGCAGCTTGGGTGCTGGACTACAGTTCTTC. Its protein product is CASSLGAGLQFF.